This T cell receptor beta chain was identified in a study of cytomegalovirus exposure and HLA in healthy donors. Study-wide background: For the roughly 390 genotyped donors, around 76% fell within the Caucasian-associated ancestry cluster. Study-wide points: An analysis done earlier found most TCR beta V segments productive about 87% or about 30% of the time. Specificity of a few CMV-associated chains for CMV antigens was verified in vitro. A reported reduction in N-insertions relative to the roughly 700-donor mean was seen in an Asian-associated ancestry cluster in a later analysis.

Trimming at V came to 0 bases and at J to 5 bases, leaving 16 bases not matched to a gene. CDR1 is MNHEY, CDR2 SMNVEV, per germline (reference sequence). CDR3 length: 18 residues. Regarding this clone: Its antigen is still unknown.

Use of 60 Vbeta and 13 Jbeta primers characterized the PCR. Repertoires were generated with immunoSEQ multiplex PCR, while TCRdb's copy carries only in-frame clones and drops some. The profile shows roughly 200,000 clones, around 80% of them singletons. Sequenced input: PBMCs. V is TRBV27 and J is TRBJ2-7, with TRBD2 identical over 7 bases. The receptor was derived from a boy aged 2 to 9 in good health and CMV-seronegative. The CDR3 loop reads CASSLSPPGRTRGHEQYF. In DNA, the CDR3 is TGTGCCAGCAGTTTATCGCCCCCAGGTAGGACTAGAGGACACGAGCAGTACTTC.